This TCR beta chain was documented in a study of T cells in Graves' hyperthyroidism and ophthalmopathy (dated by TCRdb to about 2019). The study in broad terms: Peripheral blood was collected at initial diagnosis, before any treatment. According to the paper, TCR Vbeta CDR3 sequencing was carried out on approximately 140 peripheral blood samples, which came from fewer than 50 ophthalmopathy, roughly 75 hyperthyroidism and roughly 17 progressor patients. To identify distinguishing TCR V-J signatures, a discovery cohort of about 100 patients was used, comprising 43 with Graves' ophthalmopathy and around 60 with stable Graves' hyperthyroidism. The 75 to 100 discovery patients were randomly split 7:3 into training and test sets. The study also compared thyroid tissue and blood T-cell repertoires from 5 to 7 Graves' hyperthyroidism patients. Prospective prediction of ophthalmopathy was tested in an independent validation cohort consisting of fewer than 20 hyperthyroidism patients and some 15 patients who later progressed to ophthalmopathy. After blood sampling, hyperthyroidism patients were treated with methimazole at a starting dose of 30 mg daily, and ophthalmopathy patients were treated with high-dose intravenous methylprednisolone. General study outcomes and caveats: In validation, the model predicted progression to ophthalmopathy a median of roughly 6.2 months before onset, with about 71% sensitivity and about 72% specificity. Sample size was not statistically predetermined, and investigators were not blinded to group allocation. Ophthalmopathy was separated from stable hyperthyroidism by a 13 V-J signature model, with approximately 90% sensitivity and about 81% specificity obtained in cross-validation and 80%/75% obtained in testing. Most expanded thyroid clonotypes (frequency above 0.001) were also detected in blood, suggesting blood repertoires may reflect thyroid immune responses.

There are 16 amino acids in the CDR3, from cysteine to phenylalanine inclusive. This entry keeps only the CDR3 DNA: 48 bases, framed from base 1. V ends up 6 bases short and J 6 bases short, with an unmatched junction base count of 11. The TCR beta CDR3 regions were amplified from RNA transcripts. The TCR CDR3 was subjected to a first round of RT-PCR using the HTBI primer set and the Qiagen OneStep RT-PCR kit. A second multiplex PCR round built the libraries, followed by size selection and purification. Paired-end sequencing of the libraries was performed with 100 bp reads on an Illumina HiSeq2000. As for the original processing: Raw data were processed with SOAPnuke, discarding reads with adapters, uncalled bases, mean Phred below 15, or no exact constant-primer or identifier match. High-quality paired reads were merged with COPE v1.2.5, and unique nucleotide sequences were defined as clonotypes. Clonotypes were aligned to IMGT TRBV, TRBD and TRBJ reference segments using MiTCR v1.1. The analysis was restricted to V-J combinations with a frequency above 0.0001, which together covered roughly 99% of the repertoires. A TCS score was defined as the ratio of F50 (clonal expansion) to E x V (chaos), with BLOSUM62-based TCRdist applied between CDR3 peptides within each V-J. Welch's t-statistics and random forest reduced 514 V-J features to 10 to 15, which were used in a naive Bayes classifier (R e1071). TCRdb took the public reads, trimmed them with fastp at Q25, ran MiXCR for clone calling and kept in-frame beta chains. Under each unique CDR3 protein, matching rows form one entry showing the most common genes and DNA. The V and J calls were not made by the authors but by TCRdb's processing. The sample table contains 150,000 or so distinct CDR3 sequences; only one count was recorded for 8% to 9.5% of them. Of the sample, more than 20% is held by the ten largest clones.

Hyperthyroidism patients were aged 18 to 65 years and newly diagnosed, with disease duration of less than 2 months. Any patient with an uncontrolled infection, another autoimmune disease, pregnancy or lactation was excluded. Diagnoses were established on the basis of clinical symptoms, serum thyroxine and TRAb, thyroid ultrasound, and orbital computed tomography. Blood from progressor patients was drawn when they were first diagnosed with hyperthyroidism, before any ophthalmopathy symptoms appeared. Ficoll-Paque density gradient centrifugation was used to isolate PBMCs from under 11 ml of fresh peripheral blood. Progressor patients were first diagnosed with Graves' hyperthyroidism and then developed ophthalmopathy during follow-up. Trizol reagent was used to extract total RNA, and RNA quality was then checked on an Agilent 2100 Bioanalyzer. The sample holds many counts of this clonotype. Its antigen specificity is not known. Base qualities are not at hand, and no much larger clone is one base apart.

The TCR sequence derives from a woman between 18 and 29 years old with Graves' hyperthyroidism that later progressed to Graves' ophthalmopathy. The rearrangement combines TRBV12-3 or TRBV12-4 with TRBJ1-4, and 9 bases in between align with TRBD1. Sequencing used blood. The CDR3 reads as follows: CASSRLLTGGDEKLFF. The sequence in DNA is TGTGCCAGCAGCAGACTACTGACAGGGGGTGATGAAAAACTGTTTTTT.